This T cell receptor (beta chain) was captured by sequencing in a study of glioma-infiltrating T cells. Study findings and constraints: Above-expected tissue-blood divergence occurred in all gliomas, most in low-grade ones.

Amplification of TCR alpha and beta CDR3 regions from RNA used iRepertoire nested multiplex PCR. Input was 100-400 ng of tissue mRNA or PBMC total RNA. TCRdb analysed the multiplex PCR reads with MiXCR anew, one entry per CDR3 protein. The table shows around 97,000 distinct CDR3 sequences, with about 28% occurring only once. On this clonotype: Its target is unknown.

Per the germline V gene, CDR1 is SGHVS and CDR2 is FNYEAQ. V lost 7 bases and J lost 4, with 19 bases in between. The CDR3 contains 16 residues. The chain joins TRBV7-6 to TRBJ2-2; D might be TRBD2 (7 bases). Sequencing input: glioma tissue, nonneoplastic brain tissue, or PBMCs (not recorded which). This TCR came from a human donor with low-grade glioma or glioblastoma, undergoing nonglioma brain surgery, or in good health (not recorded which). The CDR3 loop is CASNWGGSSGTGELFF. The CDR3 DNA reads TGTGCCAGCAACTGGGGGGGCTCGTCGGGCACCGGGGAGCTGTTTTTT. Complete variable domain (other parts from reference TRBV7-6 and TRBJ2-2): GAGVSQSPRYKVTKRGQDVALRCDPISGHVSLYWYRQALGQGPEFLTYFNYEAQQDKSGLPNDRFSAERPEGSISTLTIQRTEQRDSAMYRCASNWGGSSGTGELFFGEGSRLTVL.